This T cell receptor (beta chain) came from a study of beta chain features in type 1 diabetes. In the study overall: What patients shared with healthy donors was a similar profile of age, gender and cell yields.

Every participating donor gave one draw, a heparinised blood sample averaging approximately 120 mL. Germline assignment: CDR1 SGHDT and CDR2 YYEEEE. The ends were cut back, 1 base at V and 7 bases at J, with 14 bases in the middle. The CDR3 is made up of 14 amino acids. The isolated RNA, all of it, was reverse transcribed, so expressed TCRB transcripts were what got sequenced. The assay was immunoSEQ multiplex PCR, and TCRdb's table has in-frame clones only and misses some. The sample holds 600,000 to 700,000 clones, around 12% seen once. General study points: Among type 1 diabetes patients, VDJ junctions had fewer insertions and more deletions. TCRB CDR3 length was moderately but significantly reduced in all four CD4+ subsets of Type 1 diabetes patients.

Of note for this clone: Its specificity is not known.

Sample: naive CD4+ T cells from blood. The rearrangement joins TRBV5-6 to TRBJ1-1; D is ambiguous. This receptor was taken from a man in his thirties or forties with type 1 diabetes. Here the CDR3 DNA reads TGTGCCAGCAGCTTGAGAGGACCCGTCGGTGAAGCTTTCTTT. Encoded protein: CASSLRGPVGEAFF.